The 24 T cell receptor beta chains listed next were all sequenced from one sample in a study of shared clonotypes between healthy human individuals. The data were produced by immunoSEQ multiplex PCR, yet TCRdb's version contains in-frame clones alone and is incomplete. In the table there are a few million clones, around 94% of which are singletons. What was sequenced was naive CD4+ T cells sorted from blood. As for subset: CD45RA+ positively selected. These receptors were taken from a young man in good health.

The chain combines TRBV27 with TRBJ2-7; 9 bases map to TRBD2. Germline values: CDR1 MNHEY, CDR2 SMNVEV (reference sequence). After removal of 4 bases from V and 3 bases from J, the junction contained 7 bases not matched to a gene. CDR3 size: 15 residues. The CDR3 loop is CASSSQARGGYEQYF. CDR3 in DNA: TGTGCCAGCAGTTCCCAGGCGCGGGGGGGCTACGAGCAGTACTTC.

The chain combines TRBV19 with TRBJ2-6, with TRBD2 as a possible D gene (6 bases). The germline gives CDR1 LNHDA, CDR2 SQIVND (reference sequence). The CDR3 runs 16 residues. The germline V and J ends were trimmed by 3 bases and 3 bases, with 12 bases remaining between them. CDR3 nucleotide sequence: TGTGCCAGTAGTATCCTGAGGGACTTTGGGGCCAACGTCCTGACTTTC. Translation gives CASSILRDFGANVLTF.

The V gene is TRBV2, the J gene TRBJ2-3, with 14 bases fitting TRBD2. The CDR3 runs to 17 residues. Trimming at V came to 7 bases and at J to 6 bases, leaving 12 bases not matched to a gene. Looked up from germline, CDR1 is SNHLY and CDR2 is FYNNEI. This CDR3 reads CASTRGTSGSEIDTQYF. CDR3 bases: TGTGCCAGCACTCGGGGGACTAGCGGGAGTGAAATCGATACGCAGTATTTT.

This sequence joins TRBV6-5 and TRBJ1-3; D gene uncertain. CDR1 MNHEY and CDR2 SVGAGI come from the germline V gene. The CDR3 loop spans 14 amino acids. The V gene lost 4 bases and the J gene lost 3 bases, with 10 bases spanning the gap. CDR3 sequence (DNA): TGTGCCAGCAGTTCACCAGGCTATGGAAACACCATATATTTT. Translation: CASSSPGYGNTIYF.

This clone has a single count. J is TRBJ1-2 and V is TRBV16; D uncertain. V dropped 4 bases and J dropped 3 bases, with 15 bases sitting between them. Germline CDR1 KGHSY, CDR2 FQNENV. This CDR3 has 15 amino acids. CDR3 amino acids: CASSLHPELDYGYTF. The CDR3 DNA is TGTGCCAGCAGCCTGCACCCTGAGTTGGACTATGGCTACACCTTC.

This sequence joins TRBV9 and TRBJ2-2; 7 nucleotides line up with TRBD1. The J segment lost 1 base and the V segment lost 3 bases, leaving 6 bases of the junction unmatched. This CDR3 is 16 amino acids long. Germline V gives CDR1 SGDLS, CDR2 YYNGEE. CDR3 nucleotide sequence: TGTGCCAGCAGCGGGCCGGGACAGCAGAACACCGGGGAGCTGTTTTTT. Residues: CASSGPGQQNTGELFF.

The chain uses TRBV5-4 and TRBJ2-7; TRBD2 aligns across 13 bases. V shed 4 bases, J shed 4 bases, and the junction held 5 bases outside the gene matches. The CDR3 covers 15 residues. Germline V gene sequence: CDR1 SGHNT, CDR2 YYREEE (reference sequence). The CDR3 protein is CASSAGTSGMYEQYF. CDR3 coding DNA: TGTGCCAGCAGCGCCGGGACTAGCGGGATGTACGAGCAGTACTTC.

The chain uses TRBV19 and TRBJ1-6; D may be TRBD1 (6 bases). The germline V and J ends were trimmed by 5 bases and 3 bases, with 11 bases remaining between them. This CDR3 region has 15 residues. Per germline, CDR1 LNHDA and CDR2 SQIVND (reference sequence). CDR3 loop: CASSEGQLYNSPLHF. DNA for the CDR3: TGTGCCAGTAGTGAAGGACAGCTCTATAATTCACCCCTCCACTTT.

The chain couples TRBV30 to TRBJ1-6; D is possibly TRBD1 (5 bases). Germline lookup yields CDR1 GTSNPN and CDR2 SVGIG (reference sequence). V lost 3 bases and J lost 7, with 10 bases in between. This CDR3 region has 13 residues. In DNA, the CDR3 is TGTGCCTGGAGGACAGCCAACAATTCACCCCTCCACTTT. This sequence encodes CAWRTANNSPLHF. Combining the CDR3 with reference TRBV30 and TRBJ1-6 gives the whole variable domain SQTIHQWPATLVQPVGSPLSLECTVEGTSNPNLYWYRQAAGRGLQLLFYSVGIGQISSEVPQNLSASRPQDRQFILSSKKLLLSDSGFYLCAWRTANNSPLHFGNGTRLTVT.

The chain uses TRBV30 and TRBJ2-7; 7 nucleotides agree with TRBD2. Germline CDR1 is GTSNPN and CDR2 is SVGIG (reference sequence). J lost 7 bases, V lost 2 bases, and 5 bases had no gene match. This CDR3 is 12 amino acids long. CDR3 sequence reads: CAWSPIGREQYF. For the CDR3, the DNA is TGTGCCTGGAGTCCGATCGGGAGGGAGCAGTACTTC.

The V gene is TRBV27, the J gene TRBJ2-1, with 8 bases fitting TRBD1. Trimming at V came to 6 bases and at J to 2 bases, leaving 6 bases not matched to a gene. This CDR3 has 15 amino acids. Germline values: CDR1 MNHEY, CDR2 SMNVEV (reference sequence). The CDR3 DNA reads as TGTGCCAGCAGCCTGGGACAGGAAGCCTACAATGAGCAGTTCTTC. Translation gives CASSLGQEAYNEQFF.

The rearrangement uses TRBV29-1 and TRBJ2-3, with D perhaps being TRBD1 or TRBD2 (6 bases each). Looked up from germline, CDR1 is SQVTM and CDR2 is ANQGSEA. V gave up 7 bases and J gave up 5 bases, with 10 bases separating them. This CDR3 spans 11 amino acids. The CDR3 DNA follows: TGCAGCGGGGGGGCTGGAGATACGCAGTATTTT. This codes for CSGGAGDTQYF.

The chain combines TRBV5-6 with TRBJ1-1; D remains ambiguous. This CDR3 is built from 14 residues. V was shortened by 0 bases and J by 0 bases, with 6 bases between the two germline ends. Germline CDR1 SGHDT, CDR2 YYEEEE. The DNA for the CDR3 is TGTGCCAGCAGCTTGGAACGGTTGAACACTGAAGCTTTCTTT. The encoded protein is CASSLERLNTEAFF.

About this clone itself: No conserved phenylalanine or tryptophan ends this CDR3, so it is likely a read error. It is unclear where the CDR3 begins or ends on the DNA, so no DNA is shown, and the CDR3 is as TCRdb lists it. The chain combines TRBV7-9 with TRBJ2-7; the listed D gene, TRBD1, was not tested against the DNA. Germline CDR1 reads SEHNR; CDR2 reads FQNEAQ (reference sequence). The CDR3 contains 11 residues when both ends are counted. CDR3 region: CASSGTGTPHL.

The CDR3 reads CASSSSLAGGGDTQYF. CDR3 coding DNA: TGTGCCAGCAGCTCCTCGTTAGCGGGGGGTGGAGATACGCAGTATTTT. The J gene is TRBJ2-3, the V gene TRBV5-4; TRBD2 matches 10 bases. V trimming: 3 bases; J trimming: 5 bases; junction bases outside the gene matches: 9. Germline CDR1 is SGHNT and CDR2 is YYREEE (reference sequence). The CDR3 extends over 16 amino acids.

The chain recombines TRBV5-4 with TRBJ2-7, with 10 bases that match TRBD1. Germline V gene sequence: CDR1 SGHNT, CDR2 YYREEE (reference sequence). CDR3 length: 14 residues. V lost 6 bases and J lost 7; bases outside the gene matches: 10. CDR3 nucleotides: TGTGCCAGCACCCGGGGACAGGGGTTAGGGGAGCAGTACTTC. Amino acids: CASTRGQGLGEQYF.

The chain employs TRBV6-6 and TRBJ2-7; unclear D gene. V was pared by 2 bases and J by 7 bases, with 15 bases between. The CDR3 is made up of 14 amino acids. The germline V gene has CDR1 MNHNY and CDR2 SVGAGI (reference sequence). CDR3 in DNA: TGTGCCAGCAGTTACGGGCTGAATACGGAGGAGCAGTACTTC. Its protein is CASSYGLNTEEQYF.

The chain uses TRBV5-1 and TRBJ2-5; D may be TRBD2 (7 bases). This CDR3 has 15 residues. The germline CDR1 and CDR2 sequences are SGHRS and YFSETQ. Trimming removed 6 bases from V and 2 bases from J, with 17 bases in between. CDR3 region: CASTPGGGVQETQYF. CDR3 nucleotides: TGCGCCAGCACCCCCGGAGGGGGGGTACAAGAGACCCAGTACTTC.

The V gene is TRBV28, the J gene TRBJ1-4, with D possibly TRBD1 on 6 matching bases. CDR1 and CDR2 (germline): MDHEN, SYDVKM. The CDR3 sequence is 19 residues long. V was pared by 2 bases and J by 2 bases, with 21 bases between. CDR3 nucleotides: TGTGCCAGCAGTTTAATTGTGGGGGTCCCAGGGGCGACTAATGAAAAACTGTTTTTT. Protein sequence: CASSLIVGVPGATNEKLFF. The whole variable domain, filled in from reference TRBV28 and TRBJ1-4, reads DVKVTQSSRYLVKRTGEKVFLECVQDMDHENMFWYRQDPGLGLRLIYFSYDVKMKEKGDIPEGYSVSREKKERFSLILESASTNQTSMYLCASSLIVGVPGATNEKLFFGSGTQLSVL.

This chain joins TRBV5-1 and TRBJ2-3; TRBD2 aligns across 10 bases. From germline, CDR1 is SGHRS and CDR2 YFSETQ. The length of the CDR3 is 15 residues. Germline trimming cut 0 bases from V and 4 bases from J; bases unmatched to any gene: 2. This CDR3 reads CASSLATSGADTQYF. In DNA form, the CDR3 reads TGCGCCAGCAGCTTGGCTACTAGCGGGGCAGATACGCAGTATTTT.

This sequence joins TRBV6-6 and TRBJ2-2; no definite D call. Trimming took 7 bases from V and 6 from J, leaving 15 bases between them. This CDR3 has 14 residues. CDR1 is MNHNY and CDR2 is SVGAGI in the germline V gene (reference sequence). The CDR3 loop is CASTRADPPGELFF. CDR3 nucleotide sequence: TGTGCCAGCACTCGGGCCGACCCCCCCGGGGAGCTGTTTTTT.

CDR3: CAISESPWSTEAFF. Here the CDR3 DNA reads TGTGCCATCAGTGAGTCGCCATGGAGCACTGAAGCTTTCTTT. The chain employs TRBV10-3 and TRBJ1-1, with D hard to call. V was shortened by 0 bases and J by 4 bases, with 9 bases between the two germline ends. This CDR3 contains 14 residues. Germline V gives CDR1 ENHRY, CDR2 SYGVKD.

The V gene is TRBV9, the J gene TRBJ2-2; maybe TRBD2 (6 bases). The CDR3 is 16 residues long. CDR1 SGDLS and CDR2 YYNGEE come from the germline V gene. The V end was cut by 0 bases, the J end by 6 bases, with 15 bases between. The CDR3 nucleotides read TGTGCCAGCAGCGTAGACAGCCGGGGGATGGCCGGGGAGCTGTTTTTT. As protein: CASSVDSRGMAGELFF.

The rearrangement links TRBV14 to TRBJ2-1; 14 bases match TRBD2. The CDR3 runs to 15 residues. V lost 4 bases, J lost 9 bases, and 5 bases stayed unmatched. Germline values: CDR1 SGHDN, CDR2 FVKESK. Written as DNA, the CDR3 is TGTGCCAGCAGCCTCGGACTAGCGGGAGGAATTGAGCAGTTCTTC. Encoded protein: CASSLGLAGGIEQFF.